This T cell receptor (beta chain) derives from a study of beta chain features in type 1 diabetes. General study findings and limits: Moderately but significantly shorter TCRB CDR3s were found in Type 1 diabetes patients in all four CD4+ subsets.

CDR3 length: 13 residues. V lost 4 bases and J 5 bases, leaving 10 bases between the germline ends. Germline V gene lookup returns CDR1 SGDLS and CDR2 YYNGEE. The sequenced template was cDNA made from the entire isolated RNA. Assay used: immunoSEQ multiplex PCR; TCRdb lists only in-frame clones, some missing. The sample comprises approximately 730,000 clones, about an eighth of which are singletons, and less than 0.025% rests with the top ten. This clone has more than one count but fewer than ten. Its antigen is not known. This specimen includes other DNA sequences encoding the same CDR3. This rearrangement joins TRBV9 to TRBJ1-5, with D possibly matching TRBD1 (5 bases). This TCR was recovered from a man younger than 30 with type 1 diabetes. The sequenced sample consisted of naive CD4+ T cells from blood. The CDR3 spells CASSPSGDQPQHF. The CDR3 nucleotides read TGTGCCAGCAGCCCCTCGGGGGATCAGCCCCAGCATTTT.